This record looks at one T cell receptor (beta chain) sequence and its context. The data were taken from a study of tumor-infiltrating lymphocytes in primary liver carcinoma. Out of unsorted whole blood came the blood RNA, and germline DNA was extracted as well. Starting material of about 480 ng total RNA yielded TCR beta cDNA via a constant-region primer. The TCR beta library was amplified through three nested multiplex PCR rounds in a modified ARM-PCR procedure. Investigators reported that the first two PCR rounds, at 10 cycles each, used TRBV1-TRBV30 forward primers with a C-beta reverse primer. TCRdb reanalysed the multiplex PCR reads using MiXCR and keeps one entry per CDR3 protein. Found here are 300,000 to 350,000 distinct CDR3 sequences, 65% of them singletons; the top ten hold approximately 5.9%. The germline gives CDR1 SGHDN, CDR2 FVKESK. V gave up 4 bases and J gave up 5 bases, with 14 bases separating them. The length of the CDR3 is 14 residues.

What was sequenced was peripheral blood. The TCR originated in a man aged 35 to 55 with primary liver carcinoma and hepatitis B virus infection. V is TRBV14 and J is TRBJ2-5, with D possibly matching TRBD1 (6 bases). The CDR3, as DNA: TGTGCCAGCAGCCGGGACACAGGAAGGGAGACCCAGTACTTC. Protein sequence: CASSRDTGRETQYF.